This paragraph covers one T cell receptor beta chain sequence. Its antigen is not known. The CDR3 loop spans 16 amino acids. Germline V lookup: CDR1 SGHNT, CDR2 YYREEE (reference sequence). V lost 4 bases and J 4 bases, leaving 20 bases between the germline ends. Sequencing used immunoSEQ multiplex PCR; TCRdb keeps in-frame clones, though not all of them. Among some 8,000 clones listed, approximately 90% were seen once. The data stem from a study of T cell responses to AZD1222 COVID-19 vaccine. General study results and limits: Donors skewed white British and female; clonal diversity was possibly underestimated. The CD4 TCRs associated with vaccination extended across spike and predominated at 160-218 and 743-854. Repertoires were sampled only after the peak T cell response.

The rearrangement uses TRBV5-4 and TRBJ1-2; D is unresolved. This clonotype originated in an adult who received the AZD1222 COVID-19 vaccine. The specimen comprised peripheral blood, sampled 28 days after the second AZD1222 dose. The chain's CDR3 is CASSPPAKDVGYGYTF. DNA for the CDR3: TGTGCCAGCAGCCCACCGGCCAAGGATGTGGGCTATGGCTACACCTTC. The full variable domain, completed using reference TRBV5-4 and TRBJ1-2, is ETGVTQSPTHLIKTRGQQVTLRCSSQSGHNTVSWYQQALGQGPQFIFQYYREEENGRGNFPPRFSGLQFPNYSSELNVNALELDDSALYLCASSPPAKDVGYGYTFGSGTRLTVV.